A single sample is the source of the 10 T cell receptor beta chains below, sequenced in a study of shared T cell receptors in the human thymus. The table came from immunoSEQ multiplex PCR; TCRdb's copy has only in-frame clones and leaves some out. The sample yields 700,000 to 750,000 clones, 80% to 90% seen once. These data were likewise used in another study, on human thymus T cells.

Sequenced: thymocytes. Receptor source: a girl less than two years old with a congenital heart defect.

V gene TRBV6-5 combines with J gene TRBJ1-4, with D perhaps matching TRBD1 (6 bases). The CDR3 length is 13 residues. The V end lost 7 bases, the J end lost 8 bases, and 14 bases lay between the germline ends. Germline-derived CDR1 and CDR2 are MNHEY and SVGAGI. For the CDR3, the DNA is TGTGCCAGCAAGGGTCCAGGGGAGGAAAAACTGTTTTTT. Protein sequence: CASKGPGEEKLFF.

This clone was seen only a few times. The chain employs TRBV29-1 and TRBJ2-1; TRBD2 matches at 10 bases. The junction had 4 bases not matched to a gene; V was cut back by 4 bases and J by 4 bases. Per the germline V gene, CDR1 is SQVTM and CDR2 is ANQGSEA. This CDR3 has 14 residues. The DNA of the CDR3 is TGCAGCGTTGTAGGTAGCGGGGGGTACAATGAGCAGTTCTTC. This encodes CSVVGSGGYNEQFF.

CDR3 DNA sequence: TGTGCCAGCAGCTTAGTGGGGGGGCTGGACACCGGGGAGCTGTTTTTT. This codes for CASSLVGGLDTGELFF. The chain carries TRBV7-6 and TRBJ2-2, with TRBD2 as a possible D gene (7 bases). The CDR3 covers 16 residues. Trimming left V 1 base short and J 3 bases short, with 12 bases between. Germline V gene lookup returns CDR1 SGHVS and CDR2 FNYEAQ.

This chain links TRBV30 with TRBJ2-7; no firm D call. Deletions cut 3 bases from V and 6 bases from J, with 12 bases between. The germline V gene has CDR1 GTSNPN and CDR2 SVGIG (reference sequence). This CDR3 is 12 amino acids long. The DNA of the CDR3 is TGTGCCTGGAGATCTATACAGCCCGAGCAGTACTTC. It codes for CAWRSIQPEQYF. The complete variable domain, with remaining parts taken from reference TRBV30 and TRBJ2-7, reads SQTIHQWPATLVQPVGSPLSLECTVEGTSNPNLYWYRQAAGRGLQLLFYSVGIGQISSEVPQNLSASRPQDRQFILSSKKLLLSDSGFYLCAWRSIQPEQYFGPGTRLTVT.

V usage is TRBV13 and J usage is TRBJ2-7; TRBD2 matches 9 bases. V lost 5 bases to trimming and J lost 3 bases; unmatched junction nucleotides: 5. CDR1 and CDR2 (germline): PRHDT, FYEKMQ (reference sequence). This CDR3 is 14 amino acids long. The CDR3 DNA sequence: TGTGCCAGCAGCGAGATAGCGGGGGACTACGAGCAGTACTTC. Protein product: CASSEIAGDYEQYF.

The J gene is TRBJ1-6, the V gene TRBV4-1; TRBD1 aligns across 9 bases. The CDR3 has 18 residues. Germline CDR1 is MGHRA and CDR2 is YSYEKL. V was pared by 5 bases and J by 0 bases, with 8 bases of the junction left unmatched. This chain's CDR3 is CASSSGTGRSSYNSPLHF. CDR3 in DNA: TGCGCCAGCAGCTCCGGGACAGGGCGTAGCTCCTATAATTCACCCCTCCACTTT.

This clone came up once. V gene TRBV5-5 combines with J gene TRBJ1-1; weak D call: TRBD1 (5 bases). This CDR3 spans 18 amino acids. The V end was cut by 1 base, the J end by 0 bases, with 19 bases between. Germline lookup yields CDR1 SGHKS and CDR2 YYEKEE (reference sequence). The CDR3 sequence is CASSLRNPGRHMNTEAFF. CDR3 coding DNA: TGTGCCAGCAGCTTGAGAAATCCAGGGCGGCACATGAACACTGAAGCTTTCTTT.

The V gene is TRBV10-2, the J gene TRBJ2-7; D is unresolved. V was trimmed by 4 bases and J by 2 bases, leaving 9 bases between them. CDR1 and CDR2 (germline): WSHSY, SAAADI. The CDR3 has 13 amino acids. CDR3 sequence: CASSVTRTYEQYF. CDR3 in DNA: TGCGCCAGCAGTGTTACACGCACCTACGAGCAGTACTTC.

This clone appeared a single time. The chain recombines TRBV4-1 with TRBJ2-2, with TRBD1 identical over 8 bases. There are 20 residues in the CDR3. Germline V gives CDR1 MGHRA, CDR2 YSYEKL. J was trimmed by 6 bases and V by 0 bases; bases with no gene match: 18. This CDR3 reads CASSQDRRLGTGDVAGELFF. CDR3 nucleotides: TGCGCCAGCAGCCAAGATAGGCGCTTGGGGACAGGTGATGTGGCCGGGGAGCTGTTTTTT.

The genes are TRBV14 and TRBJ2-7, with 7 bases fitting TRBD1. Losses at the gene ends were 6 bases for V and 3 bases for J; bases not matched to a gene: 11. The V gene's germline CDR1 is SGHDN and CDR2 FVKESK. The CDR3 consists of 15 residues. This CDR3 reads CASRLRDSIHYEQYF. CDR3 in DNA: TGTGCCAGCAGACTAAGGGACAGCATCCACTACGAGCAGTACTTC.